What follows are 13 T cell receptor beta chains derived from one specimen sequenced in a study of T-cell reconstitution after alpha-beta-depleted transplantation in children. Unique molecular identifiers were used to barcode this TCRbeta library. Each CDR3 protein is one row after TCRdb ran MiXCR on the PCR reads. The sample shows under 300,000 distinct CDR3 sequences, roughly a tenth of them seen only once. The specimen was PBMCs from the stem cell graft donor, collected from the stem cell graft. These receptors all come from a human donor who donated a stem cell graft to a child with SCID.

This clonotype occurred many times. CDR3 sequence reads: CASSRGTDYEQYF. The CDR3 coding sequence is TGTGCCAGTAGTAGGGGGACGGATTACGAGCAGTACTTC. The chain links TRBV19 to TRBJ2-7, with D possibly being TRBD1 or TRBD2 (5 bases each). Trimming stripped 4 bases from V and 4 bases from J, with 11 bases between. This CDR3 spans 13 amino acids. Germline V gene lookup returns CDR1 LNHDA and CDR2 SQIVND (reference sequence). Variable domain in full (rest from reference TRBV19 and TRBJ2-7): DGGITQSPKYLFRKEGQNVTLSCEQNLNHDAMYWYRQDPGQGLRLIYYSQIVNDFQKGDIAEGYSVSREKKESFPLTVTSAQKNPTAFYLCASSRGTDYEQYFGPGTRLTVT.

This clonotype came up many times. The genes are TRBV5-4 and TRBJ2-5; no clear D gene. The CDR3 length is 13 residues. The germline V gene has CDR1 SGHNT and CDR2 YYREEE (reference sequence). V lost 4 bases and J lost 2, with 9 bases in between. CDR3 nucleotides: TGTGCCAGCAGCCTCCCGACGCAAGAGACCCAGTACTTC. Translation: CASSLPTQETQYF.

This clonotype was seen many times. This chain connects TRBV20-1 to TRBJ1-1, with 7 positions matching TRBD1. Germline V lookup: CDR1 DFQATT, CDR2 SNEGSKA (reference sequence). The CDR3 runs to 15 residues. After removal of 0 bases from V and 1 base from J, the junction contained 5 bases not matched to a gene. This CDR3 reads CSAREERGQNTEAFF. CDR3 sequence (DNA): TGCAGTGCTAGAGAAGAGAGGGGGCAGAACACTGAAGCTTTCTTT.

The chain recombines TRBV4-1 with TRBJ1-1; 7 bases line up with TRBD1. Germline values: CDR1 MGHRA, CDR2 YSYEKL. After removal of 4 bases from V and 5 bases from J, the junction contained 13 bases not matched to a gene. This CDR3 spans 16 amino acids. This CDR3 is CASSPREKGAGTEAFF. The CDR3 region has the DNA TGCGCCAGCAGCCCCCGGGAAAAGGGGGCGGGGACTGAAGCTTTCTTT.

This clonotype appeared many times. The genes are TRBV6-1 and TRBJ1-1; D possibly corresponds to TRBD1 (6 bases). This CDR3 is 14 amino acids long. CDR1 MNHNS and CDR2 SASEGT come from the germline V gene. Trimming removed 6 bases at V and 1 base at J, with 12 bases between. CDR3 coding DNA: TGTGCCAGCAGAGGGGGGATTTCGAACACTGAAGCTTTCTTT. It specifies CASRGGISNTEAFF.

This clonotype was counted many times. The chain is built from TRBV24-1 and TRBJ1-5; D remains ambiguous. Germline V CDR1 and CDR2: KGHDR, SFDVKD. This CDR3 spans 14 amino acids. With 2 bases removed from V and 5 bases from J, the gap between germline ends came to 9 bases. The CDR3, as DNA: TGTGCCACCAGTGATTCCTGGTCGCATCAGCCCCAGCATTTT. This gives the protein CATSDSWSHQPQHF.

This clonotype was counted many times. The chain is built from TRBV5-6 and TRBJ1-1; the D is unclear. The germline CDR1 and CDR2 sequences are SGHDT and YYEEEE. V lost 4 bases, J lost 5 bases, and 18 bases lay in between. This CDR3 has 15 residues. The CDR3 loop is CASSGGRIVSTEAFF. DNA for the CDR3: TGTGCCAGCAGCGGCGGACGGATTGTCTCGACTGAAGCTTTCTTT.

The chain employs TRBV20-1 and TRBJ2-4, with a tentative D call TRBD2 (6 bases). V was trimmed by 7 bases and J by 7 bases, leaving 14 bases between them. The CDR3 consists of 12 residues. CDR1 is DFQATT and CDR2 is SNEGSKA in the germline V gene (reference sequence). This CDR3 is CSGKGSGNIQYF. The CDR3, as DNA: TGCAGTGGCAAGGGCAGCGGGAACATTCAGTACTTC.

V gene TRBV9 combines with J gene TRBJ1-2; 7 bases line up with TRBD1. Germline assignment: CDR1 SGDLS and CDR2 YYNGEE. The length of the CDR3 is 18 residues. Trimming removed 0 bases from V and 6 bases from J; junction bases left unmatched: 17. CDR3 bases: TGTGCCAGCAGCGTAGGGCCTGATATTAAGGGGGCGACGGATGGCTACACCTTC. Protein product: CASSVGPDIKGATDGYTF.

V usage is TRBV28 and J usage is TRBJ1-2, with no clear D. V was trimmed by 6 bases and J by 2 bases, leaving 16 bases between them. Germline loops: CDR1 MDHEN, CDR2 SYDVKM. CDR3 length: 15 amino acids. CDR3 loop: CASSPPPFGNYGYTF. The DNA for the CDR3 is TGTGCCAGCAGCCCGCCCCCTTTCGGAAACTATGGCTACACCTTC.

This clonotype was counted many times. The CDR3 bases are TGCGCCAGCAGCTTAGAAGCGGTCGCCACCTATGGCTACACCTTC. Amino acids: CASSLEAVATYGYTF. The chain uses TRBV5-1 and TRBJ1-2; D unclear. The CDR3 sequence is 15 residues long. Germline values: CDR1 SGHRS, CDR2 YFSETQ. The ends were cut back, 2 bases at V and 4 bases at J, with 15 bases in the middle.

In this sample, this clonotype turned up many times. The chain is built from TRBV20-1 and TRBJ2-1; tentatively, D is TRBD1 (5 bases). The CDR3 is made up of 16 amino acids. V was clipped by 2 bases and J by 4 bases, with 18 bases between them. In germline, CDR1 is DFQATT, CDR2 SNEGSKA (reference sequence). CDR3 DNA: TGCAGTGCTAGATGGGGTCTTGACAGTCCTTACAATGAGCAGTTCTTC. Residues: CSARWGLDSPYNEQFF.

This clonotype was recorded many times. This chain connects TRBV5-6 to TRBJ2-2, with D possibly matching TRBD1 (5 bases). The CDR3 sequence is 15 residues long. Deletions cut 0 bases from V and 0 bases from J, with 6 bases between. Germline V lookup: CDR1 SGHDT, CDR2 YYEEEE. CDR3 region: CASSLVGPNTGELFF. CDR3 bases: TGTGCCAGCAGCTTGGTGGGGCCGAACACCGGGGAGCTGTTTTTT.